This TCR beta chain was profiled in a study of T cells in Graves' hyperthyroidism and ophthalmopathy. Hyperthyroidism of Graves' type that showed no ophthalmopathy progression within 18 months was stable. Exclusion criteria comprised uncontrolled infection, other autoimmune disease, pregnancy or lactation. Diagnosis relied on clinical symptoms, serum thyroxine and TRAb, thyroid ultrasound and orbital computed tomography. This CDR3 comprises 13 residues. Deletions cut 4 bases from V and 4 bases from J, with 12 bases between. Germline V gene sequence: CDR1 SGHRS, CDR2 YFSETQ. Amplification targeted TCR beta CDR3 regions from RNA transcripts. With the HTBI primer set, the TCR CDR3 went through a first round of RT-PCR. TCRdb processed the multiplex PCR reads anew with MiXCR; each CDR3 protein has one entry. The table shows approximately 640,000 distinct CDR3 sequences, with roughly 17% occurring only once.

This clonotype was observed many times. The source material was blood. This chain links TRBV5-1 with TRBJ2-7; unclear D gene. This sequence originates from a man in his fifties or sixties with Graves' hyperthyroidism. For the CDR3, the DNA is TGCGCCAGCAGCCCCATCGACAAGTACGAGCAGTACTTC. Its translation is CASSPIDKYEQYF.